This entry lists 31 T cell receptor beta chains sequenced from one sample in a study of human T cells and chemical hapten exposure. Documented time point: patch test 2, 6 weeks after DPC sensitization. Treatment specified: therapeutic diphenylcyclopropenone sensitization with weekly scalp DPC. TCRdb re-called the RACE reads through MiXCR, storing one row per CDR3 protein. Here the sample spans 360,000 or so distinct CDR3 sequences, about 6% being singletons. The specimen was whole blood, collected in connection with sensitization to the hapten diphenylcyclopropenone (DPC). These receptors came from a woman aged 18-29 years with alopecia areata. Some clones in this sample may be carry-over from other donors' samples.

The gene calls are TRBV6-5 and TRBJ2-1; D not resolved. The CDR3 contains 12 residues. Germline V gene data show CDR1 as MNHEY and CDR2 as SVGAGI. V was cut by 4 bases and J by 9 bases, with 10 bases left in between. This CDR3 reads CASSFSFGEQFF. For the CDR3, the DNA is TGTGCCAGCAGTTTCTCGTTTGGTGAGCAGTTCTTC.

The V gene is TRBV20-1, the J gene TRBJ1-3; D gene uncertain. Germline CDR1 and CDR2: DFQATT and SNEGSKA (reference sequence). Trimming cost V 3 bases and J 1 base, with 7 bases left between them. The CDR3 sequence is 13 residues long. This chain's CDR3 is CSARWISGNTIYF. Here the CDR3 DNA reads TGCAGTGCTAGGTGGATATCTGGAAACACCATATATTTT.

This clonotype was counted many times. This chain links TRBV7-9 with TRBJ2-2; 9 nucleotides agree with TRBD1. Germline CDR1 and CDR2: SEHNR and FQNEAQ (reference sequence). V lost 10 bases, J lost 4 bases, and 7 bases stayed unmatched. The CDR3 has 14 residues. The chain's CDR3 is CATQDRGITGELFF. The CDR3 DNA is TGTGCCACACAAGACAGGGGGATCACCGGGGAGCTGTTTTTT.

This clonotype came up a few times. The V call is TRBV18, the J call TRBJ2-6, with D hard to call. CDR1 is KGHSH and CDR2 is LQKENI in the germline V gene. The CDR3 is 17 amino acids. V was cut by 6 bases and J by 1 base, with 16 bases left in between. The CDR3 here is CASSSGSSSSGANVLTF. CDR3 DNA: TGTGCCAGCTCGTCCGGGTCGAGCTCTTCTGGGGCCAACGTCCTGACTTTC. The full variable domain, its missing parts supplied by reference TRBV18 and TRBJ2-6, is NAGVMQNPRHLVRRRGQEARLRCSPMKGHSHVYWYRQLPEEGLKFMVYLQKENIIDESGMPKERFSAEFPKEGPSILRIQQVVRGDSAAYFCASSSGSSSSGANVLTFGAGSRLTVL.

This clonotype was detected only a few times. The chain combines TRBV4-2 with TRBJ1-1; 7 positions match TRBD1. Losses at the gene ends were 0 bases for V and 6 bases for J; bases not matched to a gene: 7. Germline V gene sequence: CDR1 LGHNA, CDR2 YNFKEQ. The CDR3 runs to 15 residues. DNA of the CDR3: TGTGCCAGCAGCCAAGACTTACAGGGGTTCCCTGAAGCTTTCTTT. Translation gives CASSQDLQGFPEAFF.

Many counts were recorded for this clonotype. The CDR3 DNA reads as TGTGCCAGCAATATTCAGGGCGGTCCAGATACGCAGTATTTT. Amino acids: CASNIQGGPDTQYF. The genes are TRBV9 and TRBJ2-3, with a weak D call TRBD1 (5 bases). Trimming took off 6 bases at V and 4 bases at J, with 15 bases between the two ends. Germline loops: CDR1 SGDLS, CDR2 YYNGEE. The CDR3 is 14 residues long.

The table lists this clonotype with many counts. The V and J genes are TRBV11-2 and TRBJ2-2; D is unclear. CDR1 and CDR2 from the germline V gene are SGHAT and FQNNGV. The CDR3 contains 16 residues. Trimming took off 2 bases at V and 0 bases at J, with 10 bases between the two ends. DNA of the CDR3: TGTGCCAGCAGCTTACGGTGGCTTGCGAACACCGGGGAGCTGTTTTTT. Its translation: CASSLRWLANTGELFF.

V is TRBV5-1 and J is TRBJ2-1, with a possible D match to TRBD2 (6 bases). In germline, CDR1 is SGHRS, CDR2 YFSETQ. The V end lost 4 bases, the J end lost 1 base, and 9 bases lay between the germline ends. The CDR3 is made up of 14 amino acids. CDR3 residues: CASSRDLSYNEQFF. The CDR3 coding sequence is TGCGCCAGCAGCCGGGACTTATCCTACAATGAGCAGTTCTTC. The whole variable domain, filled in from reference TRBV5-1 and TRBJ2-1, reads KAGVTQTPRYLIKTRGQQVTLSCSPISGHRSVSWYQQTPGQGLQFLFEYFSETQRNKGNFPGRFSGRQFSNSRSEMNVSTLELGDSALYLCASSRDLSYNEQFFGPGTRLTVL.

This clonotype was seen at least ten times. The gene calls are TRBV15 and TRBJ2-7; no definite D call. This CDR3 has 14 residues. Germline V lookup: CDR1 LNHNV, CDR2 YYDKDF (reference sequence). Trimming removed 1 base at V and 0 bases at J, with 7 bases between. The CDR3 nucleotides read TGTGCCACCAGCAGAGGCCGAAGCTCCTACGAGCAGTACTTC. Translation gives CATSRGRSSYEQYF.

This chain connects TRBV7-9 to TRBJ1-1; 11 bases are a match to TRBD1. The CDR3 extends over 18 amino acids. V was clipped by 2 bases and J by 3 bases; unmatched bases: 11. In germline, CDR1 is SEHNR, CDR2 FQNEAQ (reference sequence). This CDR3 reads CASSLPLGQGGEDTEAFF. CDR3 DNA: TGTGCCAGCAGCTTACCGCTGGGACAGGGGGGCGAGGACACTGAAGCTTTCTTT.

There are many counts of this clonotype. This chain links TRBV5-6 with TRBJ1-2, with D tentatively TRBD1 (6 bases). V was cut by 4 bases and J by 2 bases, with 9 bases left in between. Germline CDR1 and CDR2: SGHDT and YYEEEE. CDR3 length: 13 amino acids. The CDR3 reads CASSRQDNYGYTF. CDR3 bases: TGTGCCAGCAGCCGACAGGACAACTATGGCTACACCTTC.

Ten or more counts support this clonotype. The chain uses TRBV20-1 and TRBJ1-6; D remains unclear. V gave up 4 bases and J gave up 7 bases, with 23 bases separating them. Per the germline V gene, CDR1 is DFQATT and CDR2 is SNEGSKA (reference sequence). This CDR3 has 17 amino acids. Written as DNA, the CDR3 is TGCAGTGCTAATGTAGGCTCACGGGCCCCTTTAAATTCACCCCTCCACTTT. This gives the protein CSANVGSRAPLNSPLHF.

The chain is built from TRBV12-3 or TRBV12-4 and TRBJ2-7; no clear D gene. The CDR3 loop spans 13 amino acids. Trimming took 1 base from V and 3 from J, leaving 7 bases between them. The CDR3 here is CASSLGFHYEQYF. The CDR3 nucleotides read TGTGCCAGCAGTTTAGGGTTCCACTACGAGCAGTACTTC.

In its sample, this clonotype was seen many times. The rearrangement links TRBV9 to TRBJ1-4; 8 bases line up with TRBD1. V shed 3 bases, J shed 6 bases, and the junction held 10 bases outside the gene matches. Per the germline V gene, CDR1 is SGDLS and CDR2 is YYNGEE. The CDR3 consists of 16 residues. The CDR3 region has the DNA TGTGCCAGCAGCGATGGACAGGGCCGTGAGTATGAAAAACTGTTTTTT. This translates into CASSDGQGREYEKLFF. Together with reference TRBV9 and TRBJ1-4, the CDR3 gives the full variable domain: DSGVTQTPKHLITATGQRVTLRCSPRSGDLSVYWYQQSLDQGLQFLIQYYNGEERAKGNILERFSAQQFPDLHSELNLSSLELGDSALYFCASSDGQGREYEKLFFGSGTQLSVL.

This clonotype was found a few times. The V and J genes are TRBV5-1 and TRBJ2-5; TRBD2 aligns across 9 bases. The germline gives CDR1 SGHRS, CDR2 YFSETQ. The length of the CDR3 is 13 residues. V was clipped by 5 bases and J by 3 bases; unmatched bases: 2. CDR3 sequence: CASSRGGEETQYF. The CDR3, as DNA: TGCGCCAGCAGTCGCGGGGGGGAAGAGACCCAGTACTTC.

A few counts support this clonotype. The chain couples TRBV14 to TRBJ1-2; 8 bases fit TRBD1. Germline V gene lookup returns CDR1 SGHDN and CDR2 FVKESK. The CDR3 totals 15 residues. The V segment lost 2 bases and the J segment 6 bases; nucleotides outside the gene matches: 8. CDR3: CASSQFQGQVDGYTF. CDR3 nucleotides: TGTGCCAGCAGCCAATTTCAGGGACAGGTCGATGGCTACACCTTC.

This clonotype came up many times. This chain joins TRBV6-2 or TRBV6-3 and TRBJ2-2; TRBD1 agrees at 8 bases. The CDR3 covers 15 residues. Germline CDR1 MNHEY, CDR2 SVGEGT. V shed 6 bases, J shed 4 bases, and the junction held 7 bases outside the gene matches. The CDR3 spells CASSRRQGSTGELFF. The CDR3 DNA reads TGTGCCAGCAGCCGTCGACAGGGGTCCACCGGGGAGCTGTTTTTT.

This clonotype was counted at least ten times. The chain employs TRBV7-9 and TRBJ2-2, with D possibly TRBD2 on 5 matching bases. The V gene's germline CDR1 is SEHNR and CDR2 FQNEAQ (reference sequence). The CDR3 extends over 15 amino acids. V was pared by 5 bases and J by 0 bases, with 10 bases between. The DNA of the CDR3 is TGTGCCAGCAGCCCCCGGGATACGAACACCGGGGAGCTGTTTTTT. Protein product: CASSPRDTNTGELFF.

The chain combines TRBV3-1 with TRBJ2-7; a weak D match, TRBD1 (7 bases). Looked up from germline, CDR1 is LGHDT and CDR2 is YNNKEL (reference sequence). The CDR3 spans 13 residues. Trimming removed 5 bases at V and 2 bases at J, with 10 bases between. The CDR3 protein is CASSAGQTYEQYF. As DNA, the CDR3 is TGTGCCAGCAGCGCGGGACAGACCTACGAGCAGTACTTC.

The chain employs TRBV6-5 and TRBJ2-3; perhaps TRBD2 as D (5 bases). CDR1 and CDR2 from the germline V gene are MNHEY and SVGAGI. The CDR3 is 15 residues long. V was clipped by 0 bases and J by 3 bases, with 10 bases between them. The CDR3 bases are TGTGCCAGCAGTTACTCGACGGCGGGTACAGATACGCAGTATTTT. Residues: CASSYSTAGTDTQYF.

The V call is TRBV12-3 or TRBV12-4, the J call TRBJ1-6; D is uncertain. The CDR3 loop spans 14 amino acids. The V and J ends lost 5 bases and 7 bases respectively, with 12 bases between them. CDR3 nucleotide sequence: TGTGCCAGCAGTCTTAGGCCTAACAATTCACCCCTCCACTTT. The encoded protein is CASSLRPNNSPLHF.

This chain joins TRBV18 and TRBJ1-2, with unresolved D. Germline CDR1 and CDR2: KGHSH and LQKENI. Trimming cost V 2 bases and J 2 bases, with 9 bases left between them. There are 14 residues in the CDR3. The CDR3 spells CASSPVVENYGYTF. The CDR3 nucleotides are TGTGCCAGCTCACCAGTGGTGGAAAACTATGGCTACACCTTC. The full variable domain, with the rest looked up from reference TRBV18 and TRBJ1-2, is NAGVMQNPRHLVRRRGQEARLRCSPMKGHSHVYWYRQLPEEGLKFMVYLQKENIIDESGMPKERFSAEFPKEGPSILRIQQVVRGDSAAYFCASSPVVENYGYTFGSGTRLTVV.

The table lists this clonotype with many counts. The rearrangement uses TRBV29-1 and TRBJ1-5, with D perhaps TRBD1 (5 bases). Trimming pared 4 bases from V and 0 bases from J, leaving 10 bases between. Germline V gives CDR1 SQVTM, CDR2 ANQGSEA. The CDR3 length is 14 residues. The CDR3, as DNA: TGCAGCGTTGTGGCACAGGATAGCAATCAGCCCCAGCATTTT. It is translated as CSVVAQDSNQPQHF.

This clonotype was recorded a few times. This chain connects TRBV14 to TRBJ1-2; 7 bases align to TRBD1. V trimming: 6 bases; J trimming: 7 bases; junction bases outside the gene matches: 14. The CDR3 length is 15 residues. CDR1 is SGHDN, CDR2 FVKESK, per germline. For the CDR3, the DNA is TGTGCCAGCAGTCACATCAACAGGGACAGCGGTGGCTACACCTTC. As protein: CASSHINRDSGGYTF.

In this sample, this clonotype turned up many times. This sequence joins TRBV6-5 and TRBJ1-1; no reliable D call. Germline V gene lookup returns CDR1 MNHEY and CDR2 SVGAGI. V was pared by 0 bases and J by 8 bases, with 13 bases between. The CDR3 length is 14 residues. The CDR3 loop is CASSYSTVRPEAFF. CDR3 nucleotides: TGTGCCAGCAGTTACTCGACGGTCCGACCCGAAGCTTTCTTT.

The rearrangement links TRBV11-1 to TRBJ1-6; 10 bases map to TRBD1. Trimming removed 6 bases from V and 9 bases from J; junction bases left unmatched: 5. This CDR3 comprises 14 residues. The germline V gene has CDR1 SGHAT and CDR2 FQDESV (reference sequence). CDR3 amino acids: CASSRQGASSPLHF. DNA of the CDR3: TGTGCCAGCAGTCGACAGGGGGCGAGTTCACCCCTCCACTTT.

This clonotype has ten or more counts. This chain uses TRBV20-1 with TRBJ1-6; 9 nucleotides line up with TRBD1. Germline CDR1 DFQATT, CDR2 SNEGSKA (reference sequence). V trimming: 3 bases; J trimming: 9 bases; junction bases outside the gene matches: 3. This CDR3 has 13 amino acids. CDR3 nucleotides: TGCAGTGCTAGTACAGGGGGCGTTTCACCCCTCCACTTT. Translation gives CSASTGGVSPLHF.

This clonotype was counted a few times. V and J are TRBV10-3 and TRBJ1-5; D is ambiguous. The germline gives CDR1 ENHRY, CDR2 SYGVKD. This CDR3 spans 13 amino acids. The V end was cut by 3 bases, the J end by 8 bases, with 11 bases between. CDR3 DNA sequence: TGTGCCATCAGTGATGAACAAACTGAGCCCCAGCATTTT. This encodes CAISDEQTEPQHF.

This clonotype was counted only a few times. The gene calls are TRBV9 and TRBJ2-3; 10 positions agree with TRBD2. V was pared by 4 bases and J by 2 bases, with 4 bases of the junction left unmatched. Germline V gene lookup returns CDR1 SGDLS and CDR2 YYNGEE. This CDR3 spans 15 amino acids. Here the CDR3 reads CASSTSGKFTDTQYF. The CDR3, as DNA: TGTGCCAGCAGCACTAGCGGGAAGTTCACAGATACGCAGTATTTT.

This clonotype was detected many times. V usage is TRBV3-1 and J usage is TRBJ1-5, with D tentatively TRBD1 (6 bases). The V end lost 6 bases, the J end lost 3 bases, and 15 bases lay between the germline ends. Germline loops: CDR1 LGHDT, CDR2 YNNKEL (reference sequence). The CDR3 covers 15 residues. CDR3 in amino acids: CASSRDTLHNQPQHF. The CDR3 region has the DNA TGTGCCAGCAGTCGGGACACGCTACACAATCAGCCCCAGCATTTT.

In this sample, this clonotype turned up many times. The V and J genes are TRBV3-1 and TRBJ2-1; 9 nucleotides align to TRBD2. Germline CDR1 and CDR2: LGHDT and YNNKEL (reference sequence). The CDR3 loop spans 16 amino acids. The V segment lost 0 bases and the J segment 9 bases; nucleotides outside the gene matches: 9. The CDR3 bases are TGTGCCAGCAGCCAAGATTCCCGACTAGCGGTTGTTGAGCAGTTCTTC. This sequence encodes CASSQDSRLAVVEQFF.